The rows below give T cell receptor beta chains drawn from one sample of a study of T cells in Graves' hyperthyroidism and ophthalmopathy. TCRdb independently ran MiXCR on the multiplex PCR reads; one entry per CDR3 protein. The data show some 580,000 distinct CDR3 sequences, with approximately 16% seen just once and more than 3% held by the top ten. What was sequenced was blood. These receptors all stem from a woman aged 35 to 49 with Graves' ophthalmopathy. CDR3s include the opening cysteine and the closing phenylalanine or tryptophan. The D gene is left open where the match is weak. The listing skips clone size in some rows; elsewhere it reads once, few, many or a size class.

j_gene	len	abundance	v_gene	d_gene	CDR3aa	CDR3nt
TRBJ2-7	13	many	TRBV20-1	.	CSASRPPTYEQYF	TGCAGTGCTTCACGACCCCCAACCTACGAGCAGTACTTC
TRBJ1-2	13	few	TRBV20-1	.	CSAETGPGLGYTF	TGCAGTGCTGAGACAGGTCCCGGGCTTGGCTACACCTTC
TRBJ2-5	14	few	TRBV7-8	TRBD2	CASSLPGTTETQYF	TGTGCCAGCAGCCTACCCGGGACTACGGAGACCCAGTACTTC
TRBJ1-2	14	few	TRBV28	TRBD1	CASSLATGIYGYTF	TGTGCCAGCAGTTTGGCGACAGGGATCTATGGCTACACCTTC
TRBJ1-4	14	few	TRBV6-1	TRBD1	CASSPGTGWEKLFF	TGTGCCAGCAGTCCCGGGACAGGGTGGGAAAAACTGTTTTTT
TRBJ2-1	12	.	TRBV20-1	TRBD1	CSARQGANEQFF	TGCAGTGCTCGACAGGGGGCGAATGAGCAGTTCTTC
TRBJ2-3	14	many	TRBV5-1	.	CASSLLAPTDTQYF	TGCGCCAGCAGCCTACTAGCCCCTACAGATACGCAGTATTTT
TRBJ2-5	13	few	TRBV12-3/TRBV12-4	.	CASSPGRPETQYF	TGTGCCAGCAGTCCGGGACGGCCAGAGACCCAGTACTTC
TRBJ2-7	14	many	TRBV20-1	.	CSARSLTVAYEQYF	TGCAGTGCTAGAAGTTTGACAGTGGCCTACGAGCAGTACTTC
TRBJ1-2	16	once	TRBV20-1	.	CSARNGTESRSYDYTF	TGCAGTGCTAGAAATGGGACCGAATCACGGTCCTATGACTACACCTTC
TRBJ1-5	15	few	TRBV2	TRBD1	CASTMGQVSNQPQHF	TGTGCCAGCACCATGGGACAGGTCAGCAATCAGCCCCAGCATTTT
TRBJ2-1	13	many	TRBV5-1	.	CASSLDREGPQFF	TGCGCCAGCAGCTTGGACCGGGAAGGACCTCAGTTCTTC
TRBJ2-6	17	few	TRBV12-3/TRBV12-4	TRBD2	CASSSPGGYSGANVLTF	TGTGCCAGCAGTTCACCGGGGGGTTACTCTGGGGCCAACGTCCTGACTTTC
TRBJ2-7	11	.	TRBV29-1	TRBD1	CSASQGNEQYF	TGCAGCGCGTCACAGGGGAACGAGCAGTACTTC
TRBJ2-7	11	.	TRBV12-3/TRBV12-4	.	CASSLGYQQYF	TGTGCCAGCAGTTTGGGTTACCAGCAGTACTTC
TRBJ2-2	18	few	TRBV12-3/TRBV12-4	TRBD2	CASSEPGLAGGKTGELFF	TGTGCCAGCAGTGAGCCGGGACTAGCGGGGGGCAAAACCGGGGAGCTGTTTTTT
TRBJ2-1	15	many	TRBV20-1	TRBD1	CSASSGTGSNNEQFF	TGCAGTGCTAGTTCCGGGACAGGTAGTAACAATGAGCAGTTCTTC
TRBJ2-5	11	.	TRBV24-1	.	CAERGEETQYF	TGTGCCGAGCGCGGGGAAGAGACCCAGTACTTC
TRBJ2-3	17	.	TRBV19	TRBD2	CASSTTGSSGSTDTQYF	TGTGCCAGTAGTACCACGGGGTCTAGCGGGAGTACCGATACGCAGTATTTT
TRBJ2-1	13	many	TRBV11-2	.	CASRSGTAVGQFF	TGTGCCAGCAGGTCCGGGACCGCCGTAGGGCAGTTCTTC
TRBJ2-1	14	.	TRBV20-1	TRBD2	CSASWGGYYNEQFF	TGCAGTGCTAGTTGGGGGGGTTACTACAATGAGCAGTTCTTC
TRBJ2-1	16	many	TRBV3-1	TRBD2	CASSQGVSGGAVEQFF	TGTGCCAGCAGCCAAGGAGTTAGCGGGGGGGCCGTCGAGCAGTTCTTC
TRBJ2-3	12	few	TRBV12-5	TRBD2	CASGTGTDTQYF	TGTGCGAGCGGGACGGGCACAGATACGCAGTATTTT
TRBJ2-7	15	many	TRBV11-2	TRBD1	CASSLVGGIAREQYF	TGTGCCAGCAGCTTAGTAGGGGGCATCGCTCGGGAGCAGTACTTC
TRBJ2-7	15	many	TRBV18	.	CASSPKGGNGYEQYF	TGTGCCAGCTCACCGAAAGGGGGTAACGGCTACGAGCAGTACTTC
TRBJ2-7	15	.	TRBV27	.	CASSISGTPSYEQYF	TGTGCCAGCAGTATCTCCGGGACACCTAGCTACGAGCAGTACTTC
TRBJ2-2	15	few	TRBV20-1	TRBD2	CSARTSGTNTGELFF	TGCAGTGCTCGGACTAGCGGGACGAACACCGGGGAGCTGTTTTTT
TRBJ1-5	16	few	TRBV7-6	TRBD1	CASSLGTGGLNQPQHF	TGTGCCAGCAGCCTGGGGACAGGGGGCCTTAATCAGCCCCAGCATTTT
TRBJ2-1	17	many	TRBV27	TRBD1	CASSGDRARSSYNEQFF	TGTGCCAGCAGTGGAGACAGGGCCCGCAGCTCCTACAATGAGCAGTTCTTC
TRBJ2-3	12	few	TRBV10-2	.	CASSSQTDTQYF	TGCGCCAGCAGTTCCCAAACAGATACGCAGTATTTT
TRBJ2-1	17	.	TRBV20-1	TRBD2	CSAPTLAGGSSYNEQFF	TGCAGTGCTCCCACACTAGCGGGAGGGAGCTCCTACAATGAGCAGTTCTTC
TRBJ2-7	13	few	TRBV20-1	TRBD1	CSVGFTGGDEQYF	TGCAGCGTTGGCTTTACAGGGGGTGACGAGCAGTACTTC
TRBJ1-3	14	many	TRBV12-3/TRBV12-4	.	CASSSGRPGNTIYF	TGTGCCAGCAGTTCTGGGCGTCCTGGAAACACCATATATTTT
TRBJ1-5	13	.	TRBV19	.	CASSIGHSQPQHF	TGTGCCAGTAGTATCGGTCACAGCCAGCCCCAGCATTTT
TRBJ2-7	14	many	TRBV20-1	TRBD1	CSARPGTGINEQYF	TGCAGTGCTAGACCTGGGACAGGGATAAACGAGCAGTACTTC
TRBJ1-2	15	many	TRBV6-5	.	CASSYSIERTYGYTF	TGTGCCAGCAGTTACTCGATCGAACGGACCTATGGCTACACCTTC
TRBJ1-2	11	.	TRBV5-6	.	CASSFGQGYTF	TGTGCCAGCAGCTTTGGACAGGGCTACACCTTC
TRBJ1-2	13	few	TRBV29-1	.	CSVNRVKGDGYTF	TGCAGCGTCAACAGGGTCAAGGGAGATGGCTACACCTTC